Following are 13 T cell receptor beta chains from one sample sequenced in a study of blood T cells in healthy people across ages. Primed by a sample-barcoded 5' primer and a J-beta primer mix, a second PCR proceeded for roughly 7 to 12 cycles. TCRdb recomputed calls from the 5' RACE reads with MiXCR, one row per CDR3 protein. Of about 930,000 distinct CDR3 sequences listed, 25% to 35% were seen once; the top ten hold 10%. The data were also submitted as part of a second study, on T cells of mothers and their children.

The sequenced sample consisted of blood. The receptors originated from a middle-aged woman in good health.

This chain joins TRBV7-9 and TRBJ2-7; 7 positions agree with TRBD2. Germline loops: CDR1 SEHNR, CDR2 FQNEAQ (reference sequence). The CDR3 has 13 residues. The CDR3 DNA is TGTGAGACTAGGGCTAGCGGACTCTACGAGCAGTACTTC. Translating gives CETRASGLYEQYF.

This clonotype was counted ten times or more. The chain recombines TRBV7-8 with TRBJ1-2; D gene ambiguous. From germline, CDR1 is SGHVS and CDR2 FQNEAQ. V was clipped by 4 bases and J by 3 bases, with 12 bases between them. This CDR3 is 14 amino acids long. The CDR3 sequence: CASSSTGDYYGYTF. In nucleotides, the CDR3 is TGTGCCAGCAGCTCAACCGGGGATTACTATGGCTACACCTTC.

This sequence joins TRBV7-8 and TRBJ2-1, with a possible D match to TRBD1 (5 bases). CDR1 and CDR2 from the germline V gene are SGHVS and FQNEAQ. Trimming left V 1 base short and J 5 bases short, with 12 bases between. This CDR3 has 15 amino acids. DNA of the CDR3: TGTGCCAGCAGCTTAGGTGGCAGGGTCGACAATGAGCAGTTCTTC. Encoded protein: CASSLGGRVDNEQFF.

CDR3 nucleotides: TGTGCCAGCAGCGACGGCCGGACCCAGTACTTC. Translation: CASSDGRTQYF. This chain links TRBV9 with TRBJ2-5; no firm D call. V lost 3 bases and J lost 7, with 7 bases in between. Germline CDR1 and CDR2: SGDLS and YYNGEE. The CDR3 has 11 residues. Drawing the rest from reference TRBV9 and TRBJ2-5, the complete variable domain is DSGVTQTPKHLITATGQRVTLRCSPRSGDLSVYWYQQSLDQGLQFLIQYYNGEERAKGNILERFSAQQFPDLHSELNLSSLELGDSALYFCASSDGRTQYFGPGTRLLVL.

This clonotype came up many times. The CDR3 is CASRGPYGYTF. The CDR3 coding sequence is TGTGCCAGCAGGGGACCCTATGGCTACACCTTC. The genes are TRBV27 and TRBJ1-2, with D possibly TRBD1 on 5 matching bases. Germline loops: CDR1 MNHEY, CDR2 SMNVEV (reference sequence). The CDR3 length is 11 residues. V gave up 6 bases and J gave up 4 bases, with 6 bases separating them.

The J gene is TRBJ1-5, the V gene TRBV27; the D is unclear. The CDR3 runs 16 residues. The V end lost 6 bases, the J end lost 0 bases, and 15 bases lay between the germline ends. CDR1 is MNHEY, CDR2 SMNVEV, per germline (reference sequence). As DNA, the CDR3 is TGTGCCAGCAGCGATCGGGGATGGTATAGCAATCAGCCCCAGCATTTT. Amino acids: CASSDRGWYSNQPQHF.

This clonotype was counted at least ten times. In DNA form, the CDR3 reads TGTGCCAGCAGCCCCCGGGTCCTACGCACTGAAGCTTTCTTT. It yields the protein CASSPRVLRTEAFF. The chain couples TRBV7-9 to TRBJ1-1; D call uncertain. This CDR3 spans 14 amino acids. In germline, CDR1 is SEHNR, CDR2 FQNEAQ (reference sequence). V was trimmed by 5 bases and J by 4 bases, leaving 14 bases between them.

This clonotype was counted many times. The chain uses TRBV24-1 and TRBJ2-6; D remains ambiguous. The V end was cut by 1 base, the J end by 1 base, with 7 bases between. CDR1 is KGHDR and CDR2 is SFDVKD in the germline V gene. The CDR3 is 16 residues long. The CDR3 reads CATSDFQGSGANVLTF. DNA for the CDR3: TGTGCCACCAGTGATTTTCAAGGGTCTGGGGCCAACGTCCTGACTTTC.

The chain has TRBV20-1 and TRBJ1-2; D remains ambiguous. CDR1 and CDR2 (germline): DFQATT, SNEGSKA (reference sequence). The CDR3 consists of 15 residues. Trimming shortened V by 5 bases and J by 4 bases, and 20 bases separated the two germline ends. CDR3 bases: TGCAGTGCTCCCTCGGGCCTCGGAGCCAGCTATGGCTACACCTTC. It codes for CSAPSGLGASYGYTF.

Many counts were recorded for this clonotype. Written as DNA, the CDR3 is TGCAGCGGGACGGGACAGGGGCCAGAGACCCAGTACTTC. Translation gives CSGTGQGPETQYF. The chain has TRBV29-1 and TRBJ2-5, with TRBD1 identical over 10 bases. Germline CDR1 is SQVTM and CDR2 is ANQGSEA. This CDR3 region has 13 residues. The V gene end was trimmed by 7 bases and the J gene end by 4 bases; junction bases not matched to a gene: 6.

At least ten counts were recorded for this clonotype. The V and J genes are TRBV5-1 and TRBJ2-5; TRBD2 matches 10 bases. The CDR3 totals 16 residues. The junction had 12 bases not matched to a gene; V was cut back by 5 bases and J by 5 bases. Germline-derived CDR1 and CDR2 are SGHRS and YFSETQ. CDR3 sequence reads: CASSPSLAGSTETQYF. The CDR3 DNA reads as TGCGCCAGCAGTCCCTCACTAGCGGGGAGTACGGAGACCCAGTACTTC.

The chain employs TRBV12-3 or TRBV12-4 and TRBJ1-2; TRBD1 matches 7 bases. The J segment lost 2 bases and the V segment lost 3 bases, leaving 12 bases of the junction unmatched. The CDR3 covers 17 residues. CDR3 in DNA: TGTGCCAGCAGTTTGGGGCTCAGGGGGACGCCGAACTATGGCTACACCTTC. Translating it yields CASSLGLRGTPNYGYTF.

This clonotype was picked up a small number of times. The chain uses TRBV7-2 and TRBJ2-5; D is perhaps TRBD1 (5 bases). The germline V gene has CDR1 SGHTA and CDR2 FQGNSA. Trimming took off 1 base at V and 5 bases at J, with 23 bases between the two ends. The CDR3 totals 18 residues. The CDR3 DNA reads TGTGCCAGCAGCTTAGGCAGGGTTTCAGCTTTGGGGTTGGAGACCCAGTACTTC. The encoded protein is CASSLGRVSALGLETQYF.